These 30 T cell receptor beta chains were sequenced from one sample in a study of blood T cell repertoires in COVID-19 (dated by TCRdb to between 2020 and 2021). Library creation used the immunoSEQ multiplex PCR assay. TCRdb re-hosts the immuneACCESS table, in-frame sequences only. Its copies lack some clones; in the studies checked, an unresolved V gene accounts for under half of them, and the cause for the rest is not known. In all, the sample holds 130,000 to 150,000 clones, and 80% of those were seen once. Of the sample, around 3.7% is held by the ten largest clones. Sequences were obtained from peripheral blood. All receptors derive from a man between 65 and 80 years old who had recovered from COVID-19.

CDR3 loop: CASSLSQFTTDTQYF. The CDR3 region has the DNA TGTGCCAGCAGCTTATCCCAGTTTACCACAGATACGCAGTATTTT. The chain has TRBV7-3 and TRBJ2-3; D remains ambiguous. Trimming took off 2 bases at V and 2 bases at J, with 11 bases between the two ends. Per the germline V gene, CDR1 is SGHTA and CDR2 is FQGTGA. The CDR3 length is 15 residues.

V is TRBV7-9 and J is TRBJ2-3; TRBD1 is a possible D gene (5 bases). This CDR3 has 12 residues. Per germline, CDR1 SEHNR and CDR2 FQNEAQ (reference sequence). The V gene lost 2 bases and the J gene lost 6 bases, with 6 bases spanning the gap. CDR3 sequence (DNA): TGTGCCAGCAGCTTATCAGGGGATACGCAGTATTTT. It yields the protein CASSLSGDTQYF.

The V and J genes are TRBV10-1 and TRBJ2-7, with 10 positions matching TRBD2. Germline V gene data show CDR1 as WNHNN and CDR2 as SYGVQD (reference sequence). V shed 6 bases, J shed 2 bases, and the junction held 7 bases outside the gene matches. The CDR3 contains 15 residues. CDR3 bases: TGCGCCAGCAGCCCCACTCTAGCGGGAGCCTACGAGCAGTACTTC. Amino acid sequence: CASSPTLAGAYEQYF.

V and J are TRBV3-1 (or the pseudogene TRBV3-2) and TRBJ2-3; maybe TRBD1 (6 bases). The V gene's germline CDR1 is LGHDT and CDR2 YNNKEL (reference sequence). The V and J ends lost 4 bases and 5 bases respectively, with 22 bases between them. The CDR3 extends over 17 amino acids. CDR3 nucleotides: TGTGCCAGCAGCCTTCTATCAGGGGCGGGTTTGGTAGATACGCAGTATTTT. This translates into CASSLLSGAGLVDTQYF.

This chain links TRBV3-1 (or the pseudogene TRBV3-2) with TRBJ1-4; 8 bases fit TRBD1. The trim removed 1 base at V and 11 bases at J, leaving 9 bases unmatched. This CDR3 is 15 amino acids long. Germline loops: CDR1 LGHDT, CDR2 YNNKEL (reference sequence). The CDR3 DNA reads TGTGCCAGCAGCCAAGTTACAGGGGGTCCCGACAAACTGTTTTTT. This gives the protein CASSQVTGGPDKLFF.

This clone has just a few counts. The chain employs TRBV10-1 and TRBJ1-2, with D perhaps TRBD1 (5 bases). V was pared by 2 bases and J by 7 bases, with 8 bases between. Germline CDR1 and CDR2: WNHNN and SYGVQD (reference sequence). The CDR3 is made up of 12 amino acids. The CDR3 sequence is CASSEHGGGYTF. For the CDR3, the DNA is TGCGCCAGCAGTGAGCACGGGGGTGGCTACACCTTC.

This clone has only one observation. The chain carries TRBV15 and TRBJ2-7, with 7 bases aligning to TRBD1. CDR3 length: 17 residues. The J segment lost 1 base and the V segment lost 0 bases, leaving 9 bases of the junction unmatched. CDR1 LNHNV and CDR2 YYDKDF come from the germline V gene (reference sequence). In DNA, the CDR3 is TGTGCCACCAGCAGAGAGATGCTCGGGACAGAGTCCTACGAGCAGTACTTC. Protein product: CATSREMLGTESYEQYF. Drawing the rest from reference TRBV15 and TRBJ2-7, the complete variable domain is DAMVIQNPRYQVTQFGKPVTLSCSQTLNHNVMYWYQQKSSQAPKLLFHYYDKDFNNEADTPDNFQSRRPNTSFCFLDIRSPGLGDTAMYLCATSREMLGTESYEQYFGPGTRLTVT.

This clone has only one observation. This sequence joins TRBV7-9 and TRBJ1-1; tentatively, D is TRBD1 (5 bases). With 1 base removed from V and 4 bases from J, the gap between germline ends came to 10 bases. Per germline, CDR1 SEHNR and CDR2 FQNEAQ (reference sequence). The CDR3 runs 14 residues. CDR3 in amino acids: CASSLEEGTTEAFF. The CDR3 nucleotides are TGTGCCAGCAGCTTAGAGGAGGGGACCACTGAAGCTTTCTTT.

This chain uses TRBV10-2 with TRBJ2-1; a possible D gene is TRBD2 (6 bases). Germline values: CDR1 WSHSY, CDR2 SAAADI. This CDR3 has 14 residues. V was shortened by 4 bases and J by 1 base, with 8 bases between the two germline ends. For the CDR3, the DNA is TGCGCCAGCAGTGGTGCGGGGTCCTACAATGAGCAGTTCTTC. Protein product: CASSGAGSYNEQFF.

The chain is built from TRBV2 and TRBJ2-5; 10 bases are a match to TRBD1. V gave up 6 bases and J gave up 5 bases; unmatched junction bases: 3. The CDR3 sequence is 13 residues long. Germline V gene data show CDR1 as SNHLY and CDR2 as FYNNEI. CDR3 DNA sequence: TGTGCCAGCAGGACAGGGGGCGCGGAGACCCAGTACTTC. Its translation is CASRTGGAETQYF.

The J gene is TRBJ1-1, the V gene TRBV5-4; 9 bases are shared with TRBD1. V gave up 3 bases and J gave up 3 bases; unmatched junction bases: 6. Germline V gives CDR1 SGHNT, CDR2 YYREEE (reference sequence). The CDR3 is made up of 15 amino acids. CDR3 in DNA: TGTGCCAGCAGCTCCGCGACAGGGGGGGACACTGAAGCTTTCTTT. Amino acid sequence: CASSSATGGDTEAFF.

The chain carries TRBV7-9 and TRBJ2-1; 7 bases agree with TRBD2. Germline lookup yields CDR1 SEHNR and CDR2 FQNEAQ (reference sequence). V was pared by 3 bases and J by 9 bases, with 8 bases of the junction left unmatched. The length of the CDR3 is 14 residues. DNA for the CDR3: TGTGCCAGCAGCTTTGTTGCGGGAGTGGCTGAGCAGTTCTTC. It encodes CASSFVAGVAEQFF. Complete variable domain (other parts from reference TRBV7-9 and TRBJ2-1): DTGVSQNPRHKITKRGQNVTFRCDPISEHNRLYWYRQTLGQGPEFLTYFQNEAQLEKSRLLSDRFSAERPKGSFSTLEIQRTEQGDSAMYLCASSFVAGVAEQFFGPGTRLTVL.

This rearrangement joins TRBV19 to TRBJ2-2, with 12 positions matching TRBD1. CDR1 is LNHDA, CDR2 SQIVND, per germline (reference sequence). This CDR3 has 14 amino acids. The ends lost 11 bases at V and 6 bases at J; junction bases unmatched: 7. The DNA of the CDR3 is TGTGCCTCGACCGGGACAGGGGGCTCCGGGGAGCTGTTTTTT. This translates into CASTGTGGSGELFF. Full variable domain (remainder filled in from reference TRBV19 and TRBJ2-2): DGGITQSPKYLFRKEGQNVTLSCEQNLNHDAMYWYRQDPGQGLRLIYYSQIVNDFQKGDIAEGYSVSREKKESFPLTVTSAQKNPTAFYLCASTGTGGSGELFFGEGSRLTVL.

This sequence joins TRBV27 and TRBJ2-3; no clear D gene. Looked up from germline, CDR1 is MNHEY and CDR2 is SMNVEV (reference sequence). V lost 6 bases and J lost 5, with 9 bases in between. This CDR3 is built from 12 residues. The CDR3 nucleotides are TGTGCCAGCAGCCCTCCGGGAGATACGCAGTATTTT. Translation: CASSPPGDTQYF.

This clone was detected only a few times. J is TRBJ2-5 and V is TRBV27; 12 bases match TRBD1. This CDR3 is built from 19 residues. The J segment lost 1 base and the V segment lost 3 bases, leaving 12 bases of the junction unmatched. CDR1 is MNHEY, CDR2 SMNVEV, per germline (reference sequence). The CDR3 is CASSLGTGGLTGIQETQYF. Written as DNA, the CDR3 is TGTGCCAGCAGTTTGGGGACAGGGGGCCTCACGGGGATCCAAGAGACCCAGTACTTC.

The V call is TRBV4-3, the J call TRBJ2-7, with a tentative D call TRBD2 (6 bases). Germline loops: CDR1 LGHNA, CDR2 YSLEER. The ends were cut back, 4 bases at V and 1 base at J, with 20 bases in the middle. CDR3 length equals 17 residues. Here the CDR3 reads CASSLWTESGYSYEQYF. The CDR3 DNA reads as TGCGCCAGCAGCCTTTGGACCGAAAGCGGGTATTCCTACGAGCAGTACTTC.

The V and J genes are TRBV27 and TRBJ2-2; unclear D gene. The CDR3 has 12 amino acids. Germline V gene data show CDR1 as MNHEY and CDR2 as SMNVEV (reference sequence). V dropped 3 bases and J dropped 5 bases, with 4 bases sitting between them. CDR3 amino acids: CASSFSTGELFF. CDR3 DNA sequence: TGTGCCAGCAGTTTTTCGACCGGGGAGCTGTTTTTT.

The CDR3 loop reads CASSLGTPNQPQHF. The CDR3 nucleotides read TGTGCCAGCAGCCTTGGGACACCTAATCAGCCCCAGCATTTT. The chain recombines TRBV5-6 with TRBJ1-5; a weak D match, TRBD1 (6 bases). Germline CDR1 SGHDT, CDR2 YYEEEE. This CDR3 region has 14 residues. V lost 4 bases, J lost 4 bases, and 12 bases lay in between.

The chain joins TRBV7-2 to TRBJ2-5, with TRBD2 identical over 8 bases. V dropped 5 bases and J dropped 5; count of bases not matched to a gene: 10. Germline CDR1 SGHTA, CDR2 FQGNSA. The CDR3 consists of 15 residues. Here the CDR3 DNA reads TGTGCCAGCAGCACCCGAGCGGGAGTCGAGGAGACCCAGTACTTC. This codes for CASSTRAGVEETQYF.

J is TRBJ2-7 and V is TRBV30, with D tentatively TRBD1 (6 bases). The V end was cut by 2 bases, the J end by 12 bases, with 14 bases between. The CDR3 consists of 11 residues. The germline V gene has CDR1 GTSNPN and CDR2 SVGIG (reference sequence). The CDR3 here is CAWSLDRLMYF. The CDR3 DNA reads TGTGCCTGGAGTTTGGACAGATTAATGTACTTC.

Points on this clone: The junction does not match germline at one end; this may be a read error. The rearrangement joins TRBV5-6 to TRBJ2-1; 9 positions match TRBD2. Germline assignment: CDR1 SGHDT and CDR2 YYEEEE. The CDR3 contains 15 residues. CDR3 protein: CASSLGVAGVLMELF. CDR3 bases: TGTGCCAGCAGCTTGGGTGTAGCGGGAGTTTTGATGGAGCTCTTC.

This clone was detected only a few times. V usage is TRBV5-5 and J usage is TRBJ1-1, with 8 bases fitting TRBD1. V was clipped by 1 base and J by 5 bases; unmatched bases: 4. This CDR3 spans 14 amino acids. CDR1 SGHKS and CDR2 YYEKEE come from the germline V gene (reference sequence). CDR3: CASSLTGGRTEAFF. The CDR3 region has the DNA TGTGCCAGCAGCTTGACAGGGGGAAGAACTGAAGCTTTCTTT.

The V and J genes are TRBV24-1 and TRBJ2-3; 8 bases map to TRBD2. Germline V lookup: CDR1 KGHDR, CDR2 SFDVKD. The junction had 6 bases not matched to a gene; V was cut back by 2 bases and J by 6 bases. This CDR3 has 15 residues. CDR3 sequence: CATSDSGRAADTQYF. CDR3 DNA: TGTGCCACCAGTGATTCCGGGAGGGCGGCGGATACGCAGTATTTT.

This clone was observed a single time. The gene calls are TRBV10-3 and TRBJ2-7, with 9 bases that match TRBD1. CDR3 length equals 16 residues. Trimming at V came to 3 bases and at J to 1 base, leaving 7 bases not matched to a gene. The germline V gene encodes CDR1 ENHRY and CDR2 SYGVKD. The CDR3 sequence: CAISDRLGQGSYEQYF. CDR3 DNA sequence: TGTGCCATCAGTGATAGATTAGGACAGGGGTCCTACGAGCAGTACTTC.

As to this clone: Other DNA sequences in this specimen translate into the identical CDR3. This chain joins TRBV9 and TRBJ2-2, with D perhaps TRBD2 (5 bases). V dropped 0 bases and J dropped 0 bases, with 6 bases sitting between them. CDR1 and CDR2 (germline): SGDLS, YYNGEE. There are 15 residues in the CDR3. The CDR3 DNA sequence: TGTGCCAGCAGCGTAGCGGGAACGAACACCGGGGAGCTGTTTTTT. The encoded protein is CASSVAGTNTGELFF.

This clone was recorded many times. The chain carries TRBV3-1 (or the pseudogene TRBV3-2) and TRBJ2-6; 8 bases agree with TRBD1. With V trimmed by 3 bases and J by 1 base, 5 bases remained unmatched. The CDR3 is 17 residues long. Germline values: CDR1 LGHDT, CDR2 YNNKEL (reference sequence). Here the CDR3 reads CASSQSRGPSGANVLTF. CDR3 DNA sequence: TGTGCCAGCAGCCAGAGCAGGGGGCCGTCTGGGGCCAACGTCCTGACTTTC.

The CDR3 sequence: CASSLTLAPYEQYF. In nucleotides, the CDR3 is TGTGCCAGCAGCTTAACCCTAGCTCCATACGAGCAGTACTTC. The chain carries TRBV13 and TRBJ2-7; perhaps TRBD2 as D (5 bases). The length of the CDR3 is 14 residues. Germline assignment: CDR1 PRHDT and CDR2 FYEKMQ (reference sequence). Between the trimmed V and J ends, which lost 2 bases and 4 bases, there was a span of 12 bases.

This rearrangement joins TRBV7-9 to TRBJ2-3; the D gene is possibly TRBD2 (5 bases). V gave up 5 bases and J gave up 4 bases, with 13 bases separating them. Germline values: CDR1 SEHNR, CDR2 FQNEAQ (reference sequence). The CDR3 runs to 14 residues. DNA of the CDR3: TGTGCCAGCAGCCTCGGACTTGTATCAGATACGCAGTATTTT. Translation: CASSLGLVSDTQYF. Drawing the rest from reference TRBV7-9 and TRBJ2-3, the complete variable domain is DTGVSQNPRHKITKRGQNVTFRCDPISEHNRLYWYRQTLGQGPEFLTYFQNEAQLEKSRLLSDRFSAERPKGSFSTLEIQRTEQGDSAMYLCASSLGLVSDTQYFGPGTRLTVL.

In regard to this clone: Different DNA sequences within this sample yield the same CDR3. The gene calls are TRBV27 and TRBJ1-2, with D perhaps matching TRBD1 (5 bases). V was pared by 8 bases and J by 4 bases, with 17 bases between. Germline values: CDR1 MNHEY, CDR2 SMNVEV (reference sequence). This CDR3 is 14 amino acids long. CDR3 sequence reads: CASSRGGLPYGYTF. CDR3 nucleotides: TGTGCCAGCTCCCGGGGGGGACTCCCCTATGGCTACACCTTC.

V and J are TRBV19 and TRBJ2-7; 11 bases map to TRBD2. V shed 5 bases, J shed 2 bases, and the junction held 5 bases outside the gene matches. Germline V gene data show CDR1 as LNHDA and CDR2 as SQIVND (reference sequence). The CDR3 is 15 amino acids. The CDR3 DNA follows: TGTGCCAGTAGTCCTCGACTAGCGGGAACCTACGAGCAGTACTTC. Its protein is CASSPRLAGTYEQYF.